This T cell receptor (beta chain) was identified during a study of tumor T cells in aggressive B-cell lymphoma. Repertoires were generated with immunoSEQ multiplex PCR, while TCRdb's copy carries only in-frame clones and drops some. The sample gives about 3,500 clones, 85% to 95% of which show up once; about 2% is in the top ten. The CDR3 extends over 15 amino acids. CDR1 and CDR2 from the germline V gene are SGHRS and YFSETQ. Trimming cost V 0 bases and J 6 bases; bases outside gene matches: 5. Sequenced material: tumor tissue. V gene TRBV5-1 combines with J gene TRBJ2-3; TRBD2 agrees at 9 bases. The TCR sequence derives from an adult with diffuse large B cell lymphoma. CDR3 in DNA: TGCGCCAGCAGCTTGGGAGTAGCGGGAGTGGATACGCAGTATTTT. As protein: CASSLGVAGVDTQYF.